These 27 T cell receptor beta chains were all obtained from the same sample, sequenced in a study of blood T cell repertoires in COVID-19. Libraries were prepared by immunoSEQ multiplex PCR; TCRdb keeps only in-frame clonotypes and omits some of them. The data contain over 450,000 clones, roughly 89% of them singletons. The sequenced sample was peripheral blood. The receptors come from a man between 18 and 35 years old with COVID-19, enrolled during active disease.

This sequence joins TRBV18 and TRBJ2-1; 10 nucleotides agree with TRBD2. V lost 1 base, J lost 10 bases, and 19 bases stayed unmatched. Germline V gene sequence: CDR1 KGHSH, CDR2 LQKENI. This CDR3 is 19 amino acids long. For the CDR3, the DNA is TGTGCCAGCTCACCACGATCGGACGGTGAGCGGGAGGGTCTAAACGAGCAGTTCTTC. Encoded protein: CASSPRSDGEREGLNEQFF.

This clone occurred once. The chain uses TRBV3-1 (or the pseudogene TRBV3-2) and TRBJ2-5; possible D gene TRBD1, 5 bases. The germline gives CDR1 LGHDT, CDR2 YNNKEL (reference sequence). CDR3 length: 15 amino acids. V was shortened by 4 bases and J by 1 base, with 13 bases between the two germline ends. Written as DNA, the CDR3 is TGTGCCAGCAGCCCTAGACCTAGGGGCCAAGAGACCCAGTACTTC. It is translated as CASSPRPRGQETQYF.

The V and J genes are TRBV11-2 and TRBJ1-1; 9 nucleotides line up with TRBD1. CDR3 length equals 18 residues. The trim removed 5 bases at V and 3 bases at J, leaving 16 bases unmatched. Germline loops: CDR1 SGHAT, CDR2 FQNNGV. The DNA of the CDR3 is TGTGCCAGCAGCCCGGGACAGGGATGGTGGTCTAAGGACACTGAAGCTTTCTTT. Amino acids: CASSPGQGWWSKDTEAFF.

The chain recombines TRBV25-1 with TRBJ2-1; 10 bases agree with TRBD2. Germline V gene data show CDR1 as MGHDK and CDR2 as SYGVNS. The CDR3 runs 15 residues. Unmatched junction bases numbered 2, after V lost 3 bases and J lost 3 bases. The CDR3: CASSEGLAIYNEQFF. CDR3 DNA: TGTGCCAGCAGTGAGGGACTAGCGATCTACAATGAGCAGTTCTTC.

CDR3 region: CASRPTGGWNSPLHF. CDR3 nucleotide sequence: TGTGCCAGCAGGCCAACAGGGGGCTGGAATTCACCCCTCCACTTT. The V and J genes are TRBV25-1 and TRBJ1-6, with 9 positions matching TRBD1. Trimming at V came to 6 bases and at J to 7 bases, leaving 7 bases not matched to a gene. Per the germline V gene, CDR1 is MGHDK and CDR2 is SYGVNS. The CDR3 runs to 15 residues.

This clone showed up just a few times. The chain joins TRBV25-1 to TRBJ2-7, with a possible D match to TRBD2 (5 bases). The CDR3 loop spans 12 amino acids. With 2 bases removed from V and 4 bases from J, the gap between germline ends came to 6 bases. Germline CDR1 MGHDK, CDR2 SYGVNS. CDR3 residues: CASSEGGYEQYF. The CDR3 nucleotides read TGTGCCAGCAGTGAAGGAGGTTACGAGCAGTACTTC.

This clone was recorded only once. The chain combines TRBV5-1 with TRBJ2-2, with D tentatively TRBD2 (5 bases). V was trimmed by 0 bases and J by 6 bases, leaving 9 bases between them. Germline lookup yields CDR1 SGHRS and CDR2 YFSETQ. The CDR3 sequence is 14 residues long. CDR3 sequence: CASSLGGISGELFF. CDR3 sequence (DNA): TGCGCCAGCAGCTTGGGAGGGATATCCGGGGAGCTGTTTTTT. The full variable domain, in which reference TRBV5-1 and TRBJ2-2 provide the parts outside the CDR3, is KAGVTQTPRYLIKTRGQQVTLSCSPISGHRSVSWYQQTPGQGLQFLFEYFSETQRNKGNFPGRFSGRQFSNSRSEMNVSTLELGDSALYLCASSLGGISGELFFGEGSRLTVL.

The genes are TRBV3-1 (or the pseudogene TRBV3-2) and TRBJ1-5, with D unresolved. Per germline, CDR1 LGHDT and CDR2 YNNKEL (reference sequence). V was shortened by 4 bases and J by 6 bases, with 34 bases between the two germline ends. The CDR3 runs 21 residues. The CDR3 DNA follows: TGTGCCAGCAGCCTAGAGTACGAGACACCCCCCTCCAGGTTAGTAAGTCAGCCCCAGCATTTT. It codes for CASSLEYETPPSRLVSQPQHF.

This rearrangement joins TRBV5-1 to TRBJ2-7, with TRBD1 matching 9 bases. With 4 bases clipped from V and 9 bases from J, the junction kept 20 bases outside the gene matches. Germline CDR1 SGHRS, CDR2 YFSETQ. The CDR3 is 17 amino acids. The CDR3 reads CASSPKTVGTGSTGQYF. CDR3 bases: TGCGCCAGCAGCCCCAAAACAGTCGGGACAGGGTCCACCGGGCAGTACTTC.

The chain has TRBV3-1 (or the pseudogene TRBV3-2) and TRBJ1-1, with 8 bases fitting TRBD1. From germline, CDR1 is LGHDT and CDR2 YNNKEL (reference sequence). With V trimmed by 5 bases and J by 4 bases, 6 bases remained unmatched. This CDR3 is 14 amino acids long. The CDR3 coding sequence is TGTGCCAGCAGCAACCGGGACAGGAGCACTGAAGCTTTCTTT. Its protein is CASSNRDRSTEAFF.

The rearrangement links TRBV6-6 to TRBJ1-3, with D possibly TRBD1 on 5 matching bases. CDR1 is MNHNY, CDR2 SVGAGI, per germline (reference sequence). CDR3 size: 15 residues. The ends were cut back, 6 bases at V and 1 base at J, with 13 bases in the middle. The CDR3 region is CASSLIQGSGNTIYF. CDR3 nucleotide sequence: TGTGCCAGCAGCCTAATCCAGGGATCTGGAAACACCATATATTTT.

The rearrangement links TRBV6-1 to TRBJ1-1; D is uncertain. V dropped 2 bases and J dropped 0 bases, with 7 bases sitting between them. CDR3 length equals 14 residues. Germline CDR1 and CDR2: MNHNS and SASEGT. The CDR3 sequence is CASSEIVMNTEAFF. CDR3 nucleotide sequence: TGTGCCAGCAGTGAAATAGTCATGAACACTGAAGCTTTCTTT.

V and J are TRBV10-3 and TRBJ1-2; 7 bases map to TRBD1. This CDR3 is 13 amino acids long. V dropped 6 bases and J dropped 6; count of bases not matched to a gene: 7. Germline CDR1 and CDR2: ENHRY and SYGVKD. The CDR3 DNA sequence: TGTGCCATCAGCGAACCTACAGGGGATGGCTACACCTTC. It is translated as CAISEPTGDGYTF.

The chain carries TRBV18 and TRBJ2-3; maybe TRBD2 (5 bases). Germline V gene sequence: CDR1 KGHSH, CDR2 LQKENI. The CDR3 spans 16 residues. The V end was cut by 3 bases, the J end by 0 bases, with 13 bases between. The CDR3 is CASSPLLGPSTDTQYF. The CDR3 DNA follows: TGTGCCAGCTCACCTTTACTAGGGCCGAGCACAGATACGCAGTATTTT.

The chain recombines TRBV7-9 with TRBJ1-2, with D uncertain. Germline V gene sequence: CDR1 SEHNR, CDR2 FQNEAQ (reference sequence). V lost 4 bases, J lost 5 bases, and 5 bases lay in between. This CDR3 comprises 11 residues. The CDR3 reads CASSSRYGYTF. CDR3 sequence (DNA): TGTGCCAGCAGCTCCCGTTATGGCTACACCTTC.

The chain recombines TRBV3-1 (or the pseudogene TRBV3-2) with TRBJ1-2; the match to TRBD1 covers 7 bases. Germline trimming cut 1 base from V and 7 bases from J; bases unmatched to any gene: 3. The CDR3 consists of 13 residues. Germline CDR1 is LGHDT and CDR2 is YNNKEL (reference sequence). CDR3 nucleotide sequence: TGTGCCAGCAGCCAAGGACAGGGTGTTGGCTACACCTTC. Protein product: CASSQGQGVGYTF.

The chain couples TRBV21-1 to TRBJ1-2; the table's D call, TRBD1, was not checked against the DNA. TRBV21-1 is described as a pseudogene. CDR3 length: 12 amino acids. The CDR3, as DNA: TGTGCCAGCAGCATGAACAGTCATGGCTACACCTTC. It codes for CASSMNSHGYTF.

The chain combines TRBV6-1 with TRBJ1-2; no firm D call. This CDR3 contains 14 residues. Trimming cost V 2 bases and J 8 bases, with 15 bases left between them. Looked up from germline, CDR1 is MNHNS and CDR2 is SASEGT. The CDR3 is CASSEWEARRGYTF. CDR3 sequence (DNA): TGTGCCAGCAGTGAATGGGAGGCGCGGCGGGGCTACACCTTC.

J is TRBJ1-1 and V is TRBV18; tentative D call: TRBD1 (5 bases). The germline V gene has CDR1 KGHSH and CDR2 LQKENI. V was pared by 8 bases and J by 2 bases, with 9 bases between. The CDR3 has 12 amino acids. The CDR3 loop reads CASAGFNTEAFF. The DNA of the CDR3 is TGTGCCAGCGCAGGGTTTAACACTGAAGCTTTCTTT. Drawing the rest from reference TRBV18 and TRBJ1-1, the complete variable domain is NAGVMQNPRHLVRRRGQEARLRCSPMKGHSHVYWYRQLPEEGLKFMVYLQKENIIDESGMPKERFSAEFPKEGPSILRIQQVVRGDSAAYFCASAGFNTEAFFGQGTRLTVV.

The chain carries TRBV7-9 and TRBJ2-2; D may be TRBD1 (6 bases). Between the trimmed V and J ends, which lost 0 bases and 4 bases, there was a span of 9 bases. This CDR3 is built from 15 residues. Germline loops: CDR1 SEHNR, CDR2 FQNEAQ (reference sequence). CDR3 sequence (DNA): TGTGCCAGCAGCTTAGCACAGGGACGCACCGGGGAGCTGTTTTTT. Translating it yields CASSLAQGRTGELFF.

Note on this clone: Other DNA sequences from this sample encode an identical CDR3 as well. The V call is TRBV27, the J call TRBJ2-2; no firm D call. The CDR3 consists of 12 residues. V shed 5 bases and J shed 5 bases, with 6 bases lying between them. From germline, CDR1 is MNHEY and CDR2 SMNVEV (reference sequence). CDR3 region: CASSLRTGELFF. CDR3 in DNA: TGTGCCAGCAGTCTCCGGACCGGGGAGCTGTTTTTT.

The rearrangement joins TRBV5-1 to TRBJ2-3, with a tentative D call TRBD2 (5 bases). Trimming cost V 4 bases and J 1 base, with 7 bases left between them. CDR3 size: 13 residues. Germline lookup yields CDR1 SGHRS and CDR2 YFSETQ. The CDR3 region is CASSPGGTDTQYF. CDR3 DNA sequence: TGCGCCAGCAGCCCCGGGGGCACAGATACGCAGTATTTT. Full variable domain (outside the CDR3, taken from reference TRBV5-1 and TRBJ2-3): KAGVTQTPRYLIKTRGQQVTLSCSPISGHRSVSWYQQTPGQGLQFLFEYFSETQRNKGNFPGRFSGRQFSNSRSEMNVSTLELGDSALYLCASSPGGTDTQYFGPGTRLTVL.

The chain has TRBV11-2 and TRBJ2-2; perhaps TRBD1 as D (5 bases). V was trimmed by 1 base and J by 2 bases, leaving 8 bases between them. Germline V lookup: CDR1 SGHAT, CDR2 FQNNGV. The CDR3 extends over 15 amino acids. Here the CDR3 DNA reads TGTGCCAGCAGCTTAGCTAGGGGAAACACCGGGGAGCTGTTTTTT. It encodes CASSLARGNTGELFF.

The V and J genes are TRBV30 and TRBJ1-2; no firm D call. Per the germline V gene, CDR1 is GTSNPN and CDR2 is SVGIG (reference sequence). V dropped 0 bases and J dropped 7 bases, with 6 bases sitting between them. This CDR3 spans 11 amino acids. The CDR3: CAWSVLSGYTF. For the CDR3, the DNA is TGTGCCTGGAGTGTACTATCTGGCTACACCTTC.

This chain joins TRBV7-9 and TRBJ2-1, with unresolved D. V lost 5 bases and J lost 4, with 9 bases in between. CDR1 is SEHNR and CDR2 is FQNEAQ in the germline V gene (reference sequence). The length of the CDR3 is 13 residues. CDR3 loop: CASSNSVYNEQFF. The DNA of the CDR3 is TGTGCCAGCAGCAACTCCGTTTACAATGAGCAGTTCTTC.

The count of this clone is one. V usage is TRBV11-2 and J usage is TRBJ2-7; 11 bases agree with TRBD2. There are 15 residues in the CDR3. Trimming cost V 6 bases and J 7 bases; bases outside gene matches: 11. Germline V gene lookup returns CDR1 SGHAT and CDR2 FQNNGV. CDR3 protein: CASRLAGADRREQYF. The CDR3 DNA follows: TGTGCCAGCAGACTAGCGGGAGCCGATAGGAGGGAGCAGTACTTC.

This sequence joins TRBV18 and TRBJ2-5, with a weak D call TRBD2 (6 bases). From germline, CDR1 is KGHSH and CDR2 LQKENI. The CDR3 spans 15 residues. The V gene lost 0 bases and the J gene lost 4 bases, with 12 bases spanning the gap. The CDR3 DNA is TGTGCCAGCTCACCACCGGGACTCCTAGGAGAGACCCAGTACTTC. Translated: CASSPPGLLGETQYF.